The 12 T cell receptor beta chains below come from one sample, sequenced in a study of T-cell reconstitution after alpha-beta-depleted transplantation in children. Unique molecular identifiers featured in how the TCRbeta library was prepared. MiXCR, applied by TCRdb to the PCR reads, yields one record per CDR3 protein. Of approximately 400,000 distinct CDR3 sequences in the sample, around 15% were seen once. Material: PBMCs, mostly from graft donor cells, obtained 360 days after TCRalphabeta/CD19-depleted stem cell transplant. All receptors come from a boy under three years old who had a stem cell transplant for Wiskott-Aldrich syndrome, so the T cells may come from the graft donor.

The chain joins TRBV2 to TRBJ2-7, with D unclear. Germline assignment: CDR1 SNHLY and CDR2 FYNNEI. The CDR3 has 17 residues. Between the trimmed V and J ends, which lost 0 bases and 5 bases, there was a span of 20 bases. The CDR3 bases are TGTGCCAGCAGTGAAGCGCTTCAAGACCCCCTTAGGAACGAGCAGTACTTC. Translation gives CASSEALQDPLRNEQYF.

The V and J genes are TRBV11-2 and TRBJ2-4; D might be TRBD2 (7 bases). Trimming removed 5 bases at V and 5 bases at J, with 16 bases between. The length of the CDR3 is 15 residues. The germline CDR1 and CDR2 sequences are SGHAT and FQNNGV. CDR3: CASSRMGGLQNIQYF. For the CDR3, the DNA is TGTGCCAGCAGCCGGATGGGGGGGCTCCAAAACATTCAGTACTTC.

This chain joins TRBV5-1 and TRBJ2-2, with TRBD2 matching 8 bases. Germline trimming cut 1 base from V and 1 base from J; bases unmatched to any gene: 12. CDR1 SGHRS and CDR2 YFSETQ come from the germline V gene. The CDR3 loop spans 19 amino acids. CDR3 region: CASSLFARPGLGNTGELFF. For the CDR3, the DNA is TGCGCCAGCAGCTTGTTTGCCAGGCCGGGACTAGGGAACACCGGGGAGCTGTTTTTT. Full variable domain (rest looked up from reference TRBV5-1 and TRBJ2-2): KAGVTQTPRYLIKTRGQQVTLSCSPISGHRSVSWYQQTPGQGLQFLFEYFSETQRNKGNFPGRFSGRQFSNSRSEMNVSTLELGDSALYLCASSLFARPGLGNTGELFFGEGSRLTVL.

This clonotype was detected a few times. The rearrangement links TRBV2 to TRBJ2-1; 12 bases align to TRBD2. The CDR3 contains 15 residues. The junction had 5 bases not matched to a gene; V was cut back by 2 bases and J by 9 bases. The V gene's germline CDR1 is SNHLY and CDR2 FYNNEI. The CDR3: CASSERTSGVVEQFF. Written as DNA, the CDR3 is TGTGCCAGCAGTGAACGGACTAGCGGGGTAGTTGAGCAGTTCTTC.

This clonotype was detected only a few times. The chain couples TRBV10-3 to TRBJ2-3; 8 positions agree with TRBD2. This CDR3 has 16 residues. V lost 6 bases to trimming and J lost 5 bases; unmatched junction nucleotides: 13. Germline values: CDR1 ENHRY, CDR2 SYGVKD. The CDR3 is CAIRSAPGLGGDTQYF. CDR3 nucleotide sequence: TGTGCCATCAGGTCAGCTCCGGGACTAGGGGGAGATACGCAGTATTTT.

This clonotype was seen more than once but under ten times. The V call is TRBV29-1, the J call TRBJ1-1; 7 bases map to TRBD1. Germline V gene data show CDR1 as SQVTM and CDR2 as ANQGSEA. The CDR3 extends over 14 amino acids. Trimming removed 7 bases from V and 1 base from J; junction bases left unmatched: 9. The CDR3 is CSARTGWENTEAFF. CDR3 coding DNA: TGCAGCGCCCGGACAGGTTGGGAGAACACTGAAGCTTTCTTT.

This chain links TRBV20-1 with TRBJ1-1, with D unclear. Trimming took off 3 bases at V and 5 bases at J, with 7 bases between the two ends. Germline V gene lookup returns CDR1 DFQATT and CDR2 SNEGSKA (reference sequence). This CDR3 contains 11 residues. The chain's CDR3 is CSASPGTEAFF. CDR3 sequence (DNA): TGCAGTGCTAGTCCTGGGACTGAAGCTTTCTTT.

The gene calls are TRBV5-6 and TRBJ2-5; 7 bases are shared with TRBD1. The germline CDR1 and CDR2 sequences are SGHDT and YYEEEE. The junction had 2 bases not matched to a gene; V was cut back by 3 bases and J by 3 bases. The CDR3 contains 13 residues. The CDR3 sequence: CASSYDREETQYF. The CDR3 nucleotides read TGTGCCAGCAGCTACGACAGGGAAGAGACCCAGTACTTC. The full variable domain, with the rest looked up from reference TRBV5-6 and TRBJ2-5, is DAGVTQSPTHLIKTRGQQVTLRCSPKSGHDTVSWYQQALGQGPQFIFQYYEEEERQRGNFPDRFSGHQFPNYSSELNVNALLLGDSALYLCASSYDREETQYFGPGTRLLVL.

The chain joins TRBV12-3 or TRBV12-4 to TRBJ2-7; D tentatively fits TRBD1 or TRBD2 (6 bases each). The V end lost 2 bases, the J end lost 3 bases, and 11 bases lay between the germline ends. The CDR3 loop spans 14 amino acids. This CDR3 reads CASSLRGADYEQYF. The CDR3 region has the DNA TGTGCCAGCAGTTTAAGGGGGGCCGACTACGAGCAGTACTTC.

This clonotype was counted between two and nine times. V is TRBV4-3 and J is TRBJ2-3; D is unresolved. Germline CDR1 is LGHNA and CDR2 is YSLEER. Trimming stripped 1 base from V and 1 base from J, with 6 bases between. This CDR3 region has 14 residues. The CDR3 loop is CASSQVTGTDTQYF. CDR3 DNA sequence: TGCGCCAGCAGCCAAGTGACGGGCACAGATACGCAGTATTTT.

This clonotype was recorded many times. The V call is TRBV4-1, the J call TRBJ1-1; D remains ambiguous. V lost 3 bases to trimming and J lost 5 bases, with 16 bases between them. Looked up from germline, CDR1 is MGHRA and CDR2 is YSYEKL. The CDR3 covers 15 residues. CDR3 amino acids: CASSHLLPAVTEAFF. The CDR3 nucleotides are TGCGCCAGCAGCCACCTATTACCGGCGGTGACTGAAGCTTTCTTT.

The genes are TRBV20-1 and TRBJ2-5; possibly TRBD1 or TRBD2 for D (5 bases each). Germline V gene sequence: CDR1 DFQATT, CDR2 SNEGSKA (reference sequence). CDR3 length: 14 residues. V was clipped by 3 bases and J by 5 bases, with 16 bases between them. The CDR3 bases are TGCAGTGCTAGGGGACGTCGGATGGGGGAGACCCAGTACTTC. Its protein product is CSARGRRMGETQYF.